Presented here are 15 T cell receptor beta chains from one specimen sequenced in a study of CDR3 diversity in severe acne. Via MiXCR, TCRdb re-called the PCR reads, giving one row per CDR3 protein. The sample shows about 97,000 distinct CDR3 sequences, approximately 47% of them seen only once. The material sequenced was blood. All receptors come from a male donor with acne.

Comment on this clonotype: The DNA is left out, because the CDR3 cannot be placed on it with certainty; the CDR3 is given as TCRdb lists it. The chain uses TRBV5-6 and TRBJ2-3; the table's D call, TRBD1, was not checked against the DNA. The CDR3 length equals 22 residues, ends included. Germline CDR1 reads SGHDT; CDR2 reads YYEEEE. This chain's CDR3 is CASSYPYRDRHTEAFFVDTQYF.

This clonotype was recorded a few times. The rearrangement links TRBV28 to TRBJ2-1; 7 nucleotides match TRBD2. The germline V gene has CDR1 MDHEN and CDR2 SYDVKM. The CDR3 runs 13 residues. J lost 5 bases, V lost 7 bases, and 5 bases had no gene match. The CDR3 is CASNLGLDNEQFF. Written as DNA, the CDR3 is TGTGCCAGCAACCTCGGACTAGACAATGAGCAGTTCTTC.

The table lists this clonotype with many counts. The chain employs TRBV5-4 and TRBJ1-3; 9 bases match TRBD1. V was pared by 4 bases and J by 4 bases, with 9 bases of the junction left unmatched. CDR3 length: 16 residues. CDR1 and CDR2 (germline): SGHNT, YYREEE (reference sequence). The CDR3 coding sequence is TGTGCCAGCAGCGCCAAGGGACAGGGCTTAGGAAACACCATATATTTT. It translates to CASSAKGQGLGNTIYF.

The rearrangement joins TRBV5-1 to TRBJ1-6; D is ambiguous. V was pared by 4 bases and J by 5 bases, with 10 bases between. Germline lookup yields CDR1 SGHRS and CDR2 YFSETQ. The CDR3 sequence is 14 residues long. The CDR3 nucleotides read TGCGCCAGCAGCCTGATCGCAGATAATTCACCCCTCCACTTT. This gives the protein CASSLIADNSPLHF.

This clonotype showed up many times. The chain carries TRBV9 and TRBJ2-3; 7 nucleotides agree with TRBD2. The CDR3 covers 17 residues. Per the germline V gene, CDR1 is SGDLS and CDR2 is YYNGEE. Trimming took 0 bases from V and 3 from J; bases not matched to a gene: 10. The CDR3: CASSVAGAGVRTDTQYF. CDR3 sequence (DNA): TGTGCCAGCAGCGTAGCAGGCGCGGGAGTTCGTACAGATACGCAGTATTTT.

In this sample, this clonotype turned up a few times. The CDR3 DNA follows: TGTGCCAGCGGGACAGGGTACACTGAAGCTTTCTTT. Translated: CASGTGYTEAFF. V and J are TRBV28 and TRBJ1-1; 9 positions match TRBD1. The CDR3 is made up of 12 amino acids. V shed 8 bases, J shed 3 bases, and the junction held 1 base outside the gene matches. Germline CDR1 and CDR2: MDHEN and SYDVKM.

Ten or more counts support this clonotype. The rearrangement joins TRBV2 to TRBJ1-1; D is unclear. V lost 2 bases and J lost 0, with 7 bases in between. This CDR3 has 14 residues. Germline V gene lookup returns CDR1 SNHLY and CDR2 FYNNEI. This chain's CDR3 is CASSETTVNTEAFF. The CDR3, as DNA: TGTGCCAGCAGTGAAACGACGGTGAACACTGAAGCTTTCTTT.

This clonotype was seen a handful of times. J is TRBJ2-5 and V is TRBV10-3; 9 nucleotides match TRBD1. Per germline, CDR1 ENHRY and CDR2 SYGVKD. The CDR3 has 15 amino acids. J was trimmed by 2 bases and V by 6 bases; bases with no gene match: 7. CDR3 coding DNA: TGTGCCATCAGGGGGACAGGGTTGACGCAAGAGACCCAGTACTTC. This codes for CAIRGTGLTQETQYF.

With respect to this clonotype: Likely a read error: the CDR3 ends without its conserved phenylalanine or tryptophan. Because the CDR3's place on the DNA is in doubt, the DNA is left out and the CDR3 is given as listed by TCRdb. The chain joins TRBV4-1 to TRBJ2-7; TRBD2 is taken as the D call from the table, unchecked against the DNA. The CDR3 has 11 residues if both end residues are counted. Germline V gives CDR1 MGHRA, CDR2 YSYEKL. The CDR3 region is CASSLGLAGGP.

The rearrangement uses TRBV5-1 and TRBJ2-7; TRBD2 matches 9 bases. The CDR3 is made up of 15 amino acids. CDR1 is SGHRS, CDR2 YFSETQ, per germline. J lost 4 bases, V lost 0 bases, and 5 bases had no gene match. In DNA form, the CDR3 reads TGCGCCAGCAGCTTGGAGCAGGGACTAGCTTACGAGCAGTACTTC. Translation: CASSLEQGLAYEQYF.

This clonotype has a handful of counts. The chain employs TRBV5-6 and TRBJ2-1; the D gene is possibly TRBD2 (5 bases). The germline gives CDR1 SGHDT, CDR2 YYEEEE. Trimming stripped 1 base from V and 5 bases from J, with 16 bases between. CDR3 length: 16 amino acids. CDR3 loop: CASSLYRGPVHNEQFF. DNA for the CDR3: TGTGCCAGCAGCTTGTACCGAGGGCCGGTACACAATGAGCAGTTCTTC.

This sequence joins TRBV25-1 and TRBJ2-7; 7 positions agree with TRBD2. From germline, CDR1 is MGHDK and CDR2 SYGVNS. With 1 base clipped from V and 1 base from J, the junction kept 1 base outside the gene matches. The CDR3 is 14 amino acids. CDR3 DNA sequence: TGTGCCAGCAGTGAATCCGGGAGGTCCTACGAGCAGTACTTC. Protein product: CASSESGRSYEQYF.

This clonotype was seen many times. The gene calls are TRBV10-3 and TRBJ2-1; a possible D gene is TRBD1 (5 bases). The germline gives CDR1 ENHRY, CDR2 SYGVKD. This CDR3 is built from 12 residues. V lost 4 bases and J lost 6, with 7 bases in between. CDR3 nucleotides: TGTGCCATCAGTGGTGACAGCAATGAGCAGTTCTTC. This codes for CAISGDSNEQFF.

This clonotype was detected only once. CDR3 bases: TGTGCCAGCACCTCAAACCGGGGAGGATTAAACAATCAGCCCCAGCATTTT. Its translation: CASTSNRGGLNNQPQHF. This rearrangement joins TRBV6-2 or TRBV6-3 to TRBJ1-5, with D unresolved. This CDR3 spans 17 amino acids. The V and J ends lost 7 bases and 3 bases respectively, with 22 bases between them. Germline assignment: CDR1 MNHEY and CDR2 SVGEGT.

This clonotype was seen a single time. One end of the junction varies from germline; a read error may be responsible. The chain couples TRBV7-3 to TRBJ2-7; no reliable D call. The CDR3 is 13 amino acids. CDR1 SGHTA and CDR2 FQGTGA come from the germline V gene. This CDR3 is CASSHAASVIVGF. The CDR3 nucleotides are TGTGCCAGCAGCCACGCTGCCAGTGTGATCGTTGGGTTC.